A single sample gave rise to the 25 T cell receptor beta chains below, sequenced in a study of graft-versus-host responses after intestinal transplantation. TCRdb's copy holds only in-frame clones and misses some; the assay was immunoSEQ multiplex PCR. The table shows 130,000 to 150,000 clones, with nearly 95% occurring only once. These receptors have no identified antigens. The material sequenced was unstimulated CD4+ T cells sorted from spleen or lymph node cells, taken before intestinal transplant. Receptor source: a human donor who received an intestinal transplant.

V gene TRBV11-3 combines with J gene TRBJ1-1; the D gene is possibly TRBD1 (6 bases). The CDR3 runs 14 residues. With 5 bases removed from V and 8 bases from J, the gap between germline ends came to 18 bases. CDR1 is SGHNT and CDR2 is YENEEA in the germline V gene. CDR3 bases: TGTGCCAGCAGCCGTCGGGCTGGGGGCCCCGAAGCTTTCTTT. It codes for CASSRRAGGPEAFF.

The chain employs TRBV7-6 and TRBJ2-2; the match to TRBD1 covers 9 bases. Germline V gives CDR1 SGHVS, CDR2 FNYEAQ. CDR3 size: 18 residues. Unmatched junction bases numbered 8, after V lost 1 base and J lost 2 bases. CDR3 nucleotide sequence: TGTGCCAGCAGCTTAGTCCCCCCGGGACAGGGTAACACCGGGGAGCTGTTTTTT. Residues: CASSLVPPGQGNTGELFF. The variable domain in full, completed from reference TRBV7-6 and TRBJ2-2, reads GAGVSQSPRYKVTKRGQDVALRCDPISGHVSLYWYRQALGQGPEFLTYFNYEAQQDKSGLPNDRFSAERPEGSISTLTIQRTEQRDSAMYRCASSLVPPGQGNTGELFFGEGSRLTVL.

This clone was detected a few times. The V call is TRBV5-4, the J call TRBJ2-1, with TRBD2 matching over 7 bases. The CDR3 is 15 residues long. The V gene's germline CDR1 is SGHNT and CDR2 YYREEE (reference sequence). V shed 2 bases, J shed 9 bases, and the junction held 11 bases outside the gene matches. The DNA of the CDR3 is TGTGCCAGCAGCTTAGGCGGGAGCCCCCGGGGTGAGCAGTTCTTC. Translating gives CASSLGGSPRGEQFF.

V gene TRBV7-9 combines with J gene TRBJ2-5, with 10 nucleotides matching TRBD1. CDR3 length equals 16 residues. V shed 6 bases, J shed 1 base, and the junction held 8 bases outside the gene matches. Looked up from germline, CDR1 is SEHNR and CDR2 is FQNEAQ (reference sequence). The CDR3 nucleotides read TGTGCCAGCAGACGTCCGGGACAGGGGTTCCAAGAGACCCAGTACTTC. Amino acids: CASRRPGQGFQETQYF.

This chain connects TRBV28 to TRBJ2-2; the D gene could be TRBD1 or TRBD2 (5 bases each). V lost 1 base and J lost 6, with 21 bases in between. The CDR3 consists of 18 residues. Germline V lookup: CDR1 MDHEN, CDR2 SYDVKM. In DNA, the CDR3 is TGTGCCAGCAGTTTATTCTATATTCGGGACGGACGGCCCGGGGAGCTGTTTTTT. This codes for CASSLFYIRDGRPGELFF.

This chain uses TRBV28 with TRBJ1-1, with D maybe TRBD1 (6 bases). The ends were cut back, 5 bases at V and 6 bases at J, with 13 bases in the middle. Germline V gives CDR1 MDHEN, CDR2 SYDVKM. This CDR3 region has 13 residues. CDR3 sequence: CASSPGQIAEAFF. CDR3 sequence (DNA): TGTGCCAGCAGTCCGGGACAAATCGCTGAAGCTTTCTTT.

This chain's CDR3 is CASSFSDRGLETQYF. The CDR3 DNA sequence: TGTGCCAGCAGCTTTTCCGACAGGGGGCTGGAGACCCAGTACTTC. The chain links TRBV7-2 to TRBJ2-5; 10 positions agree with TRBD1. Germline CDR1 and CDR2: SGHTA and FQGNSA. This CDR3 has 15 residues. V gave up 3 bases and J gave up 5 bases; unmatched junction bases: 6. Full variable domain (remainder filled in from reference TRBV7-2 and TRBJ2-5): GAGVSQSPSNKVTEKGKDVELRCDPISGHTALYWYRQSLGQGLEFLIYFQGNSAPDKSGLPSDRFSAERTGGSVSTLTIQRTQQEDSAVYLCASSFSDRGLETQYFGPGTRLLVL.

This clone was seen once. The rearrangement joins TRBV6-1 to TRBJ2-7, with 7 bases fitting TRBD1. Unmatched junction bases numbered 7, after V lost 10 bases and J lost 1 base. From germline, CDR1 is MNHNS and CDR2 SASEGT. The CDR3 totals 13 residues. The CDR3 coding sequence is TGTGCCACCTCGACAGGGCTTTCCTACGAGCAGTACTTC. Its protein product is CATSTGLSYEQYF.

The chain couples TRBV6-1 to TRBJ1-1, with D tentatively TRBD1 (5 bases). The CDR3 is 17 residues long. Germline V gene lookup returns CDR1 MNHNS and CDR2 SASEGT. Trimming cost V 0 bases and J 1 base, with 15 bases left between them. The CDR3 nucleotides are TGTGCCAGCAGTGAAGCGGGACGAGGGAAGGGGAACACTGAAGCTTTCTTT. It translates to CASSEAGRGKGNTEAFF.

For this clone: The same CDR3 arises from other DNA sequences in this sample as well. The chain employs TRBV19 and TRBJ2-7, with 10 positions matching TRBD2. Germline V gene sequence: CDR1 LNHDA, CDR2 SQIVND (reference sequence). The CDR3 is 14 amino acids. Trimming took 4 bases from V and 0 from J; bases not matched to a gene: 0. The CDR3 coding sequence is TGTGCCAGTAGTAGGACTAGCGGCTCCTACGAGCAGTACTTC. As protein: CASSRTSGSYEQYF.

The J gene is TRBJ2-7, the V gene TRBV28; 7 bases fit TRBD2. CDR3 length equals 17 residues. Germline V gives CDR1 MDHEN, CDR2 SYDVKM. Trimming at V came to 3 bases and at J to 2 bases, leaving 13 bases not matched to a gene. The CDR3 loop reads CASSFYFRSGTTYEQYF. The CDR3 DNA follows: TGTGCCAGCAGTTTTTACTTCCGCAGCGGGACCACCTACGAGCAGTACTTC.

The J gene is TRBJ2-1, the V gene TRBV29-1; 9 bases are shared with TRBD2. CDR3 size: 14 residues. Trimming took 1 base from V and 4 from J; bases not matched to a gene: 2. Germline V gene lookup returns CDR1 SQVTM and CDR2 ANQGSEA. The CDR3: CSVEGLAGYNEQFF. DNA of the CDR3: TGCAGCGTTGAAGGGCTAGCGGGGTACAATGAGCAGTTCTTC.

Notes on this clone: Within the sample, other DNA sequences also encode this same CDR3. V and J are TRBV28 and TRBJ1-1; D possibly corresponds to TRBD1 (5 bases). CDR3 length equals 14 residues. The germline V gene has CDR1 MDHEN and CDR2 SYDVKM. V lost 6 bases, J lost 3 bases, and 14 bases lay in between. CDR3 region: CASSKKLGDTEAFF. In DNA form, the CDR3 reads TGTGCCAGCAGCAAAAAACTAGGGGACACTGAAGCTTTCTTT. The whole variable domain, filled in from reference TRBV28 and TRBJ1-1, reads DVKVTQSSRYLVKRTGEKVFLECVQDMDHENMFWYRQDPGLGLRLIYFSYDVKMKEKGDIPEGYSVSREKKERFSLILESASTNQTSMYLCASSKKLGDTEAFFGQGTRLTVV.

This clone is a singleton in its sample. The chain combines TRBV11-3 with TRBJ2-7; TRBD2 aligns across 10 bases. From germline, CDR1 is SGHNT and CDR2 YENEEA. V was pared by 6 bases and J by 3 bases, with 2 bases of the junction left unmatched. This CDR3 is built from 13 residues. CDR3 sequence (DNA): TGTGCCAGCAGACTAGCGGGATGCTACGAGCAGTACTTC. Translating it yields CASRLAGCYEQYF.

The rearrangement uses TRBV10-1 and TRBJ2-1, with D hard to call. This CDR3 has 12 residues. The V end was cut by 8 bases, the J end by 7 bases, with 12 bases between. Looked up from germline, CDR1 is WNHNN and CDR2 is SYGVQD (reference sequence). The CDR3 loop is CASGFRSNEQFF. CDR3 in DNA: TGCGCCAGCGGCTTTAGGAGTAATGAGCAGTTCTTC.

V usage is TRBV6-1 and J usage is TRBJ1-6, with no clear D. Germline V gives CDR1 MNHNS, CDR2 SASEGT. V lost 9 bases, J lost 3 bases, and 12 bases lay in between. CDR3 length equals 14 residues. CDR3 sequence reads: CASNGPIYNSPLHF. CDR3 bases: TGTGCCAGTAACGGACCGATCTATAATTCACCCCTCCACTTT.

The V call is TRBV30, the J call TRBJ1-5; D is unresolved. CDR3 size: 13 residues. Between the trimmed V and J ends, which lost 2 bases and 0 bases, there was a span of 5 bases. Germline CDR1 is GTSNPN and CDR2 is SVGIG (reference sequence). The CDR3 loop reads CAWSRASNQPQHF. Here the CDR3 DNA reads TGTGCCTGGAGTCGGGCTAGCAATCAGCCCCAGCATTTT. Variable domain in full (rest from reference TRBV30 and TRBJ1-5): SQTIHQWPATLVQPVGSPLSLECTVEGTSNPNLYWYRQAAGRGLQLLFYSVGIGQISSEVPQNLSASRPQDRQFILSSKKLLLSDSGFYLCAWSRASNQPQHFGDGTRLSIL.

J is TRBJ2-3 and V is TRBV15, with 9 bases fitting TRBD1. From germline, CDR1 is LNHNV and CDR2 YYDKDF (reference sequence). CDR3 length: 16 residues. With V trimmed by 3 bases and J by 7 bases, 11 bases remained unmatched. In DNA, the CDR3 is TGTGCCACCAGCAGGACAGGGGGAGGGGGATTTTATACGCAGTATTTT. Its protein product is CATSRTGGGGFYTQYF.

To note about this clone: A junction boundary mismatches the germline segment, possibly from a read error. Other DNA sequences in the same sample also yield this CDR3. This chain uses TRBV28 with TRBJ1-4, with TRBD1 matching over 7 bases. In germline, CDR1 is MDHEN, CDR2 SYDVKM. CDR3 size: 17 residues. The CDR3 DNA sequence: TGCGCCAGCAGCCCGTCAGGGGGGAAGTTCGCCAATGAAAAACTGTTTTTT. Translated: CASSPSGGKFANEKLFF.

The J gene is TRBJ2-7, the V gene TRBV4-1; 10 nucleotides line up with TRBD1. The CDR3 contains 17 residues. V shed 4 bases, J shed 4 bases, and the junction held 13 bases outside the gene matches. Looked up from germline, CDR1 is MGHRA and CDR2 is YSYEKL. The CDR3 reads CASSLDVRTGGRYEQYF. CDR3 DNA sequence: TGCGCCAGCAGCCTCGACGTGCGGACAGGGGGTAGGTACGAGCAGTACTTC.

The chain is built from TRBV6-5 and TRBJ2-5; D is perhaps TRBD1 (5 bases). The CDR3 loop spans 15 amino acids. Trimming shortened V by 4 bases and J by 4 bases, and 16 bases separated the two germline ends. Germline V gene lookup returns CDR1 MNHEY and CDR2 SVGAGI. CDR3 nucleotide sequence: TGTGCCAGCAGTTCTAGGGGCCGGTCAGGAGAGACCCAGTACTTC. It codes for CASSSRGRSGETQYF.

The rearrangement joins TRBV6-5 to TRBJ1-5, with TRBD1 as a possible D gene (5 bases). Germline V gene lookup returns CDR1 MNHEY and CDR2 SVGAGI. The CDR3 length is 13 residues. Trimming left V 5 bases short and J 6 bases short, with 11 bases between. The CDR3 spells CASSQGGGQPQHF. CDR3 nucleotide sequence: TGTGCCAGCAGTCAAGGTGGGGGTCAGCCCCAGCATTTT.

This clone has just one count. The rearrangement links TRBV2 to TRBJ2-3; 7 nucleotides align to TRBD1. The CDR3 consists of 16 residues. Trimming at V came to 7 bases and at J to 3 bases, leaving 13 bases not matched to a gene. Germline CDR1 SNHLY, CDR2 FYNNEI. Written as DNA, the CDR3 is TGTGCCAGCACCCAACAAAGGACAGGAGGAACAGATACGCAGTATTTT. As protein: CASTQQRTGGTDTQYF.

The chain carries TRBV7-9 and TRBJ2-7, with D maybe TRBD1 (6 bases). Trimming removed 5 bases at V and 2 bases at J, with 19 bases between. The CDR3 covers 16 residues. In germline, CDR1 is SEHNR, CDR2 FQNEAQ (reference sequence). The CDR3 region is CASSPAQQGVPYEQYF. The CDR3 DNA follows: TGTGCCAGCAGCCCCGCACAACAGGGTGTGCCCTACGAGCAGTACTTC.

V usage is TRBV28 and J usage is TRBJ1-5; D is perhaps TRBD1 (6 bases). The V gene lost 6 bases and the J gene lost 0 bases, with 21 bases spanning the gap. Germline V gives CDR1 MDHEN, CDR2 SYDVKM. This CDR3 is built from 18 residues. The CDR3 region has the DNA TGTGCCAGCAGGCCACTTAAGACAGGATATTATAGCAATCAGCCCCAGCATTTT. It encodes CASRPLKTGYYSNQPQHF.